These T cell receptor beta chains were read from a single sample in a study of T cell changes during pregnancy in multiple sclerosis. This table comes from immunoSEQ multiplex PCR, and its TCRdb copy is limited to in-frame clones, with some not included. In the table there are roughly 51,000 clones, approximately 94% of which are singletons. The sample in question was CD8+ T cells from peripheral blood mononuclear cells, obtained before pregnancy. Receptors were obtained from a female donor with multiple sclerosis, enrolled in a pregnancy study. Each CDR3 is given with its conserved first and last residue. Each record gives: D gene, V gene, clone size, CDR3 length, J gene, CDR3 protein, CDR3 DNA. The D gene is left open where the match is weak. Rows may omit the clone size; those that give it use once, few, many or a size class.

d_gene: .; v_gene: TRBV6-6; abundance: .; len: 11; j_gene: TRBJ1-5; CDR3aa: CASSTGGPQHF; CDR3nt: TGTGCCAGCAGCACCGGGGGGCCCCAGCATTTT
d_gene: .; v_gene: TRBV30; abundance: .; len: 12; j_gene: TRBJ2-3; CDR3aa: CAWRGGPARQYF; CDR3nt: TGTGCCTGGAGAGGAGGGCCGGCCAGGCAGTATTTT
d_gene: .; v_gene: TRBV27; abundance: .; len: 13; j_gene: TRBJ1-1; CDR3aa: CASSPGPGGEAFF; CDR3nt: TGTGCCAGCAGTCCGGGACCGGGGGGTGAAGCTTTCTTT
d_gene: .; v_gene: TRBV27; abundance: .; len: 12; j_gene: TRBJ1-2; CDR3aa: CASSFGPYGYTF; CDR3nt: TGTGCCAGCAGTTTCGGTCCCTATGGCTACACCTTC
d_gene: .; v_gene: TRBV5-1; abundance: .; len: 17; j_gene: TRBJ2-1; CDR3aa: CASSLGGATTLNNEQFF; CDR3nt: TGCGCCAGCAGCTTAGGAGGGGCTACGACTTTAAACAATGAGCAGTTCTTC
d_gene: TRBD1; v_gene: TRBV19; abundance: .; len: 13; j_gene: TRBJ1-1; CDR3aa: CATAQGGNTEAFF; CDR3nt: TGTGCCACCGCCCAGGGGGGAAACACTGAAGCTTTCTTT
d_gene: .; v_gene: TRBV7-2; abundance: .; len: 13; j_gene: TRBJ2-5; CDR3aa: CASSSVRGETQYF; CDR3nt: TGTGCCAGCAGCTCCGTTCGGGGGGAGACCCAGTACTTC
d_gene: TRBD2; v_gene: TRBV10-2; abundance: .; len: 17; j_gene: TRBJ2-2; CDR3aa: CASSPTRSGAVTGELFF; CDR3nt: TGCGCCAGCAGTCCGACGAGGAGCGGGGCGGTTACCGGGGAGCTGTTTTTT
d_gene: .; v_gene: TRBV28; abundance: .; len: 22; j_gene: TRBJ2-3; CDR3aa: CASKSVDREGQGLGERTDTQYF; CDR3nt: TGTGCCAGTAAATCCGTAGACAGAGAGGGACAGGGACTAGGAGAGAGAACAGATACGCAGTATTTT
d_gene: TRBD2; v_gene: TRBV7-2; abundance: .; len: 15; j_gene: TRBJ2-1; CDR3aa: CASSQPGWTSGEQFF; CDR3nt: TGTGCCAGCAGTCAACCGGGGTGGACTAGCGGGGAGCAGTTCTTC
d_gene: .; v_gene: TRBV21-1; abundance: .; len: 16; j_gene: TRBJ1-1; CDR3aa: CASSNVRGKSNTEAFF; CDR3nt: TGTGCCAGCAGCAATGTGAGGGGGAAGTCGAACACTGAAGCTTTCTTT
d_gene: .; v_gene: TRBV7-7; abundance: .; len: 14; j_gene: TRBJ2-2; CDR3aa: CASSSYIGSGELFF; CDR3nt: TGTGCCAGCAGTTCGTACATTGGTTCCGGGGAGCTGTTTTTT
d_gene: .; v_gene: TRBV19; abundance: .; len: 14; j_gene: TRBJ2-1; CDR3aa: CASSYRDSYNEQFF; CDR3nt: TGTGCCAGTAGTTACCGGGACTCCTACAATGAGCAGTTCTTC
d_gene: TRBD1; v_gene: TRBV27; abundance: .; len: 13; j_gene: TRBJ2-7; CDR3aa: CASTGQGSYEQYF; CDR3nt: TGTGCCAGCACGGGACAGGGGTCCTACGAGCAGTACTTC
d_gene: TRBD1; v_gene: TRBV11-2; abundance: .; len: 14; j_gene: TRBJ1-2; CDR3aa: CASRSTGGRYGYTF; CDR3nt: TGTGCCAGCAGATCGACAGGGGGCCGCTATGGCTACACCTTC
d_gene: .; v_gene: TRBV28; abundance: .; len: 16; j_gene: TRBJ2-5; CDR3aa: CASRAEGVLIGETQYF; CDR3nt: TGTGCCAGCAGAGCTGAGGGTGTTCTCATTGGAGAGACCCAGTACTTC
d_gene: .; v_gene: TRBV2; abundance: .; len: 14; j_gene: TRBJ2-1; CDR3aa: CASSVTGVYNEQFF; CDR3nt: TGTGCCAGCTCAGTCACCGGGGTCTACAATGAGCAGTTCTTC
d_gene: TRBD1; v_gene: TRBV4-1; abundance: .; len: 16; j_gene: TRBJ1-1; CDR3aa: CASSQIGTGRNTEAFF; CDR3nt: TGCGCCAGCAGCCAAATCGGGACAGGGCGAAACACTGAAGCTTTCTTT
d_gene: TRBD1; v_gene: TRBV29-1; abundance: once; len: 14; j_gene: TRBJ1-6; CDR3aa: CSDESTDRDSPLHF; CDR3nt: TGCAGCGATGAATCCACGGACAGGGACTCACCCCTCCACTTT
d_gene: TRBD1; v_gene: TRBV6-4; abundance: once; len: 16; j_gene: TRBJ1-2; CDR3aa: CASSELPGQQIYGYTF; CDR3nt: TGTGCCAGCAGTGAACTACCGGGACAGCAGATCTATGGCTACACCTTC
d_gene: .; v_gene: TRBV4-1; abundance: .; len: 17; j_gene: TRBJ2-3; CDR3aa: CASSTSGWAPSTDTQYF; CDR3nt: TGCGCCAGCAGCACCTCCGGTTGGGCTCCTAGCACAGATACGCAGTATTTT
d_gene: .; v_gene: TRBV29-1; abundance: .; len: 12; j_gene: TRBJ1-2; CDR3aa: CSVEGGGHGYTF; CDR3nt: TGCAGCGTTGAGGGGGGAGGGCATGGCTACACCTTC
d_gene: .; v_gene: TRBV2; abundance: .; len: 15; j_gene: TRBJ1-1; CDR3aa: CASRAPDRQNTEAFF; CDR3nt: TGTGCCAGCAGGGCCCCTGACAGGCAGAACACTGAAGCTTTCTTT
d_gene: TRBD1; v_gene: TRBV30; abundance: .; len: 17; j_gene: TRBJ1-1; CDR3aa: CAWSVLSTGGEDTEAFF; CDR3nt: TGTGCCTGGAGTGTACTCTCGACAGGGGGCGAGGACACTGAAGCTTTCTTT
d_gene: .; v_gene: TRBV10-3; abundance: .; len: 15; j_gene: TRBJ1-2; CDR3aa: CAISEELDSGIGYTF; CDR3nt: TGTGCCATCAGTGAGGAATTGGACAGCGGCATTGGCTACACCTTC
d_gene: TRBD1; v_gene: TRBV7-9; abundance: .; len: 14; j_gene: TRBJ2-7; CDR3aa: CASSNPTGGSEQYF; CDR3nt: TGTGCCAGCAGCAACCCGACAGGGGGGTCCGAGCAGTACTTC
d_gene: .; v_gene: TRBV2; abundance: .; len: 14; j_gene: TRBJ1-2; CDR3aa: CASSESGANYGYTF; CDR3nt: TGTGCCAGCAGTGAGTCGGGGGCTAACTATGGCTACACCTTC
d_gene: TRBD1; v_gene: TRBV9; abundance: .; len: 13; j_gene: TRBJ1-1; CDR3aa: CASSVGTGVEAFF; CDR3nt: TGTGCCAGCAGCGTAGGAACAGGGGTTGAAGCTTTCTTT
d_gene: .; v_gene: TRBV5-1; abundance: .; len: 14; j_gene: TRBJ2-1; CDR3aa: CASSLGRGSGEQFF; CDR3nt: TGCGCCAGCAGCTTGGGTAGGGGGTCCGGTGAGCAGTTCTTC
d_gene: .; v_gene: TRBV5-4; abundance: .; len: 11; j_gene: TRBJ1-1; CDR3aa: CASSLRGEAFF; CDR3nt: TGTGCCAGCAGCTTAAGAGGTGAAGCTTTCTTT
d_gene: TRBD2; v_gene: TRBV6-1; abundance: once; len: 15; j_gene: TRBJ2-1; CDR3aa: CASRGLAESYNEQFF; CDR3nt: TGTGCCAGCAGGGGACTAGCGGAAAGTTACAATGAGCAGTTCTTC
d_gene: .; v_gene: TRBV30; abundance: medium-sized; len: 14; j_gene: TRBJ1-2; CDR3aa: CAWSVLVGGKGYTF; CDR3nt: TGTGCCTGGAGTGTACTTGTAGGGGGTAAAGGCTACACCTTC
d_gene: .; v_gene: TRBV6-1; abundance: .; len: 14; j_gene: TRBJ1-4; CDR3aa: CASSSRARYEKLFF; CDR3nt: TGTGCCAGCAGCTCCCGCGCCCGGTATGAAAAACTGTTTTTT
d_gene: .; v_gene: TRBV28; abundance: .; len: 12; j_gene: TRBJ1-1; CDR3aa: CASRTMNTEAFF; CDR3nt: TGTGCCAGCAGGACAATGAACACTGAAGCTTTCTTT
d_gene: .; v_gene: TRBV11-3; abundance: .; len: 13; j_gene: TRBJ1-1; CDR3aa: CASSLSGNTEAFF; CDR3nt: TGTGCCAGCAGCTTGTCAGGTAACACTGAAGCTTTCTTT
d_gene: TRBD1; v_gene: TRBV7-9; abundance: .; len: 18; j_gene: TRBJ1-2; CDR3aa: CASSSLLPGQFFAFGYTF; CDR3nt: TGTGCCAGCAGCTCCCTACTTCCGGGACAGTTTTTTGCTTTTGGCTACACCTTC